The 11 T cell receptor beta chains reported below all come from one sample, sequenced in a study of monozygotic twins with inflammatory bowel disease. Using the 5' RACE reads, TCRdb records one entry per CDR3 protein without DNA. This sample's table has under 200,000 distinct CDR3 sequences. Sequencing was carried out using blood. These receptors all stem from a human donor with ulcerative colitis or Crohn's disease, or a healthy co-twin of an affected twin (not recorded which).

The rearrangement links TRBV30 to TRBJ1-1; TCRdb reports TRBD1, a call that lacks DNA to check it against. This CDR3 has 14 amino acids. Germline CDR1 GTSNPN, CDR2 SVGIG (reference sequence). CDR3 amino acids: CAWSSARGDTEAFF.

The chain employs TRBV11-2 and TRBJ2-1. The V gene's germline CDR1 is SGHAT and CDR2 FQNNGV. This CDR3 has 13 amino acids. CDR3 sequence: CASSLGHNNEQFF. Using reference TRBV11-2 and TRBJ2-1 for the parts outside the CDR3, the full variable domain is EAGVAQSPRYKIIEKRQSVAFWCNPISGHATLYWYQQILGQGPKLLIQFQNNGVVDDSQLPKDRFSAERLKGVDSTLKIQPAKLEDSAVYLCASSLGHNNEQFFGPGTRLTVL.

The rearrangement links TRBV5-1 to TRBJ2-7. The CDR3 is 15 residues long. Germline V gene sequence: CDR1 SGHRS, CDR2 YFSETQ. CDR3 sequence reads: CASSRLAEGPYEQYF.

The V call is TRBV20-1, the J call TRBJ2-7. The germline gives CDR1 DFQATT, CDR2 SNEGSKA (reference sequence). This CDR3 is 16 amino acids long. The CDR3 protein is CSARSITSGSAYEQYF.

CDR3 region: CSVGGQEPNTGELFF. The rearrangement joins TRBV29-1 to TRBJ2-2; the TRBD1 assignment by TCRdb is unverifiable without DNA. Germline values: CDR1 SQVTM, CDR2 ANQGSEA. The CDR3 runs to 15 residues.

This chain joins TRBV3-1 and TRBJ1-1; the TCRdb call, TRBD1, lacks DNA for checking. CDR3 length equals 13 residues. CDR1 and CDR2 (germline): LGHDT, YNNKEL (reference sequence). The CDR3 is CASSQESRAEAFF.

CDR3: CASSFSTPGTGVLSYEQYF. V and J are TRBV5-1 and TRBJ2-7; no DNA is available, so the TRBD1 call from TCRdb remains unchecked. The CDR3 totals 19 residues. The germline V gene has CDR1 SGHRS and CDR2 YFSETQ.

The rearrangement links TRBV7-6 to TRBJ2-7; TCRdb's D call of TRBD2 is untestable without DNA. CDR1 and CDR2 from the germline V gene are SGHVS and FNYEAQ. The CDR3 is made up of 17 amino acids. The CDR3 sequence: CASSLPPGTSGSGEQYF.

The chain carries TRBV12-3 or TRBV12-4 and TRBJ2-7; as DNA is missing, the TRBD1 call by TCRdb cannot be tested. This CDR3 spans 13 amino acids. The CDR3 sequence is CASSWTGGSEQYF.

The V call is TRBV20-1, the J call TRBJ1-5; the TRBD1 assignment by TCRdb is unverifiable without DNA. This CDR3 is 12 amino acids long. From germline, CDR1 is DFQATT and CDR2 SNEGSKA (reference sequence). The CDR3 loop reads CSAGQGSQPQHF.

The V and J genes are TRBV4-2 and TRBJ2-3; no DNA is available, so the TRBD2 call from TCRdb remains unchecked. This CDR3 spans 17 amino acids. Per germline, CDR1 LGHNA and CDR2 YNFKEQ. CDR3 sequence reads: CASSQKEGLAGADTQYF.